These 28 T cell receptor beta chains originate from one sample sequenced in a study of beta chain features in type 1 diabetes. Study results and caveats: Moderate yet significant TCRB CDR3 shortening was seen in Type 1 diabetes patients in all four CD4+ subsets.

No antigens are known for them. The isolated RNA, all of it, was reverse transcribed, so expressed TCRB transcripts were what got sequenced. Here immunoSEQ multiplex PCR was the method, and the copy in TCRdb shows in-frame clones only, minus some. The sample includes some 130,000 clones, approximately 10% of them seen just once. Sequencing was performed on central memory CD4+ T cells from blood. The source of these receptors is a man younger than 40 with type 1 diabetes.

This clone was detected only a few times. J is TRBJ2-1 and V is TRBV29-1, with 12 bases lining up with TRBD1. This CDR3 region has 12 residues. The V segment lost 8 bases and the J segment 10 bases; nucleotides outside the gene matches: 6. From germline, CDR1 is SQVTM and CDR2 ANQGSEA. The CDR3 loop is CSSGQGAGEQFF. CDR3 in DNA: TGCAGCTCGGGACAGGGGGCAGGAGAGCAGTTCTTC.

The chain links TRBV5-4 to TRBJ1-6; 9 bases line up with TRBD1. V dropped 5 bases and J dropped 7; count of bases not matched to a gene: 4. This CDR3 spans 14 amino acids. Germline CDR1 reads SGHNT; CDR2 reads YYREEE (reference sequence). The CDR3 DNA is TGTGCCAGCAGGACCGACAGGGGGAATTCACCCCTCCACTTT. Protein sequence: CASRTDRGNSPLHF.

This chain connects TRBV5-1 to TRBJ1-2; D uncertain. Germline-derived CDR1 and CDR2 are SGHRS and YFSETQ. Trimming took 6 bases from V and 4 from J, leaving 16 bases between them. The CDR3 loop spans 14 amino acids. Here the CDR3 reads CASTPGGDGYGYTF. CDR3 bases: TGCGCCAGCACCCCCGGTGGAGATGGCTATGGCTACACCTTC.

This clone came up many times. J is TRBJ2-7 and V is TRBV28; D is unresolved. This CDR3 contains 14 residues. V shed 3 bases and J shed 0 bases, with 9 bases lying between them. Germline V gene lookup returns CDR1 MDHEN and CDR2 SYDVKM. The CDR3 reads CASSLEWSSYEQYF. The CDR3 DNA reads as TGTGCCAGCAGTTTGGAGTGGAGCTCCTACGAGCAGTACTTC.

V gene TRBV28 combines with J gene TRBJ2-5; 11 bases agree with TRBD2. V was pared by 5 bases and J by 2 bases, with 10 bases of the junction left unmatched. Germline-derived CDR1 and CDR2 are MDHEN and SYDVKM. CDR3 length: 17 amino acids. CDR3 sequence reads: CASSGGLAGGRQETQYF. CDR3 in DNA: TGTGCCAGCAGTGGGGGGCTAGCGGGGGGCCGTCAAGAGACCCAGTACTTC.

A remark on this clone: The sample contains more than one DNA sequence encoding this CDR3. V gene TRBV6-5 combines with J gene TRBJ1-6; 7 nucleotides agree with TRBD1. CDR1 and CDR2 from the germline V gene are MNHEY and SVGAGI. The CDR3 has 15 residues. The J segment lost 8 bases and the V segment lost 0 bases, leaving 4 bases of the junction unmatched. In nucleotides, the CDR3 is TGTGCCAGCAGTTACTCACGGACAGGAGATTCACCCCTCCACTTT. It codes for CASSYSRTGDSPLHF.

This clone came up a few times. The V and J genes are TRBV29-1 and TRBJ2-5; D may be TRBD2 (6 bases). Germline CDR1 is SQVTM and CDR2 is ANQGSEA. Between the trimmed V and J ends, which lost 8 bases and 4 bases, there was a span of 23 bases. The CDR3 consists of 15 residues. CDR3: CSFSPGSSGGETQYF. The CDR3 nucleotides read TGCAGCTTTTCACCCGGGTCTTCCGGGGGAGAGACCCAGTACTTC.

V usage is TRBV29-1 and J usage is TRBJ2-1; TRBD2 aligns across 7 bases. This CDR3 comprises 12 residues. The V and J ends lost 8 bases and 8 bases, in that order; junction bases with no gene match: 9. Germline CDR1 is SQVTM and CDR2 is ANQGSEA. The CDR3 DNA is TGCAGCAACGCCCTGGGGGGGGATGAGCAGTTCTTC. Protein product: CSNALGGDEQFF.

The chain links TRBV2 to TRBJ2-2; a weak D match, TRBD2 (5 bases). The CDR3 covers 15 residues. Trimming removed 6 bases from V and 4 bases from J, with 15 bases in between. Germline V lookup: CDR1 SNHLY, CDR2 FYNNEI. CDR3 loop: CASSILEASTGELFF. In DNA, the CDR3 is TGTGCCAGCAGCATACTAGAGGCTAGCACCGGGGAGCTGTTTTTT.

This clone was detected ten times or more. V usage is TRBV2 and J usage is TRBJ1-1, with 7 bases identical to TRBD1. Germline-derived CDR1 and CDR2 are SNHLY and FYNNEI. J gave up 10 bases and V 3 bases, and 20 bases lay outside the gene matches. The CDR3 has 17 amino acids. The CDR3: CASSDMLDRTTQKGAFF. As DNA, the CDR3 is TGTGCCAGCAGTGACATGCTGGACAGGACGACCCAAAAGGGAGCTTTCTTT.

This clone has just a few counts. The chain is built from TRBV7-8 and TRBJ2-1, with 8 bases aligning to TRBD1. The germline CDR1 and CDR2 sequences are SGHVS and FQNEAQ. CDR3 length: 13 amino acids. V dropped 5 bases and J dropped 5; count of bases not matched to a gene: 2. In nucleotides, the CDR3 is TGTGCCAGCAGCGTGACAGGGGACAATGAGCAGTTCTTC. It yields the protein CASSVTGDNEQFF. Complete variable domain (other parts from reference TRBV7-8 and TRBJ2-1): GAGVSQSPRYKVAKRGQDVALRCDPISGHVSLFWYQQALGQGPEFLTYFQNEAQLDKSGLPSDRFFAERPEGSVSTLKIQRTQQEDSAVYLCASSVTGDNEQFFGPGTRLTVL.

The chain has TRBV5-1 and TRBJ2-7; 7 positions match TRBD1. V lost 2 bases, J lost 2 bases, and 4 bases stayed unmatched. Germline V gene lookup returns CDR1 SGHRS and CDR2 YFSETQ. The CDR3 contains 14 residues. The CDR3, as DNA: TGCGCCAGCAGCTTTTCGGGGACAGCCTACGAGCAGTACTTC. Its protein product is CASSFSGTAYEQYF.

This clone has only a few counts. The rearrangement joins TRBV7-2 to TRBJ2-1, with D maybe TRBD1 (6 bases). CDR3 size: 15 residues. Trimming stripped 1 base from V and 1 base from J, with 8 bases between. CDR1 is SGHTA, CDR2 FQGNSA, per germline. DNA for the CDR3: TGTGCCAGCAGCTTAGGGACAGCATCCTACAATGAGCAGTTCTTC. It is translated as CASSLGTASYNEQFF.

The chain combines TRBV9 with TRBJ2-2; D is ambiguous. With 2 bases removed from V and 4 bases from J, the gap between germline ends came to 6 bases. The CDR3 is made up of 13 amino acids. From germline, CDR1 is SGDLS and CDR2 YYNGEE. This chain's CDR3 is CASSVYSTGELFF. The CDR3 coding sequence is TGTGCCAGCAGCGTCTACTCCACCGGGGAGCTGTTTTTT.

This clone has only a few counts. The chain carries TRBV10-3 and TRBJ2-5; 9 bases fit TRBD1. The CDR3 runs to 14 residues. Germline lookup yields CDR1 ENHRY and CDR2 SYGVKD. J gave up 5 bases and V 6 bases, and 7 bases lay outside the gene matches. The CDR3 sequence is CAISDGTGTETQYF. In DNA, the CDR3 is TGTGCCATCAGCGATGGGACAGGGACGGAGACCCAGTACTTC.

This clone was counted between two and nine times. This sequence joins TRBV19 and TRBJ2-1; 8 bases fit TRBD1. CDR3 length: 16 amino acids. With 0 bases clipped from V and 4 bases from J, the junction kept 5 bases outside the gene matches. CDR1 is LNHDA, CDR2 SQIVND, per germline (reference sequence). The CDR3 here is CASSIEFTGGYNEQFF. The CDR3 coding sequence is TGTGCCAGTAGTATAGAATTCACAGGGGGTTACAATGAGCAGTTCTTC. Using reference TRBV19 and TRBJ2-1 for the parts outside the CDR3, the full variable domain is DGGITQSPKYLFRKEGQNVTLSCEQNLNHDAMYWYRQDPGQGLRLIYYSQIVNDFQKGDIAEGYSVSREKKESFPLTVTSAQKNPTAFYLCASSIEFTGGYNEQFFGPGTRLTVL.

This clone was counted between two and nine times. The CDR3 here is CATSRRSGGEETQYF. The DNA of the CDR3 is TGTGCCACCAGCAGACGGAGCGGGGGAGAGGAGACCCAGTACTTC. The chain carries TRBV15 and TRBJ2-5; 8 bases line up with TRBD2. The CDR3 runs 15 residues. CDR1 LNHNV and CDR2 YYDKDF come from the germline V gene (reference sequence). J gave up 5 bases and V 2 bases, and 7 bases lay outside the gene matches.

CDR3 sequence: CASSPPGVIGNEQFF. CDR3 sequence (DNA): TGTGCCAGCAGCCCACCGGGGGTGATCGGCAATGAGCAGTTCTTC. V is TRBV7-9 and J is TRBJ2-1; possible D gene TRBD2, 6 bases. The CDR3 is 15 residues long. Trimming cost V 5 bases and J 6 bases, with 17 bases left between them. The germline V gene encodes CDR1 SEHNR and CDR2 FQNEAQ (reference sequence).

This clone was seen a handful of times. The chain has TRBV10-2 and TRBJ2-2; possible D gene TRBD1, 5 bases. V lost 5 bases to trimming and J lost 4 bases, with 17 bases between them. Germline V gene data show CDR1 as WSHSY and CDR2 as SAAADI. The CDR3 has 16 amino acids. In DNA form, the CDR3 reads TGCGCCAGCAGTCGGGTCAGCCAGGGTAGCACCGGGGAGCTGTTTTTT. Translated: CASSRVSQGSTGELFF.

The chain links TRBV7-3 to TRBJ2-3; TRBD1 aligns across 7 bases. V was pared by 2 bases and J by 3 bases, with 2 bases of the junction left unmatched. This CDR3 has 14 residues. Germline V gene sequence: CDR1 SGHTA, CDR2 FQGTGA. The CDR3 nucleotides are TGTGCCAGCAGCTTAGACAGGGCGACAGATACGCAGTATTTT. Amino acid sequence: CASSLDRATDTQYF.

The chain links TRBV18 to TRBJ1-3, with D perhaps TRBD1 (5 bases). Germline values: CDR1 KGHSH, CDR2 LQKENI. Trimming left V 3 bases short and J 4 bases short, with 19 bases between. The CDR3 runs to 17 residues. The CDR3 DNA reads as TGTGCCAGCTCACCTCCTACCTCAGGGCGTAGAGGAAACACCATATATTTT. Its translation: CASSPPTSGRRGNTIYF.

This clone has only a few counts. This chain links TRBV29-1 with TRBJ2-7, with D hard to call. Germline values: CDR1 SQVTM, CDR2 ANQGSEA. V lost 4 bases and J 3 bases, leaving 13 bases between the germline ends. CDR3 length: 13 amino acids. The CDR3 is CSVVEQIGYEQYF. The CDR3 coding sequence is TGCAGCGTTGTAGAACAGATCGGCTACGAGCAGTACTTC.

Only a few counts were recorded for this clone. One end of the junction varies from germline; a read error may be responsible. This rearrangement joins TRBV28 to TRBJ2-7, with 10 bases matching TRBD2. There are 11 residues in the CDR3. Germline loops: CDR1 MDHEN, CDR2 SYDVKM. The CDR3 is CASSLQGLAHF. In DNA form, the CDR3 reads TGTGCCAGCAGCCTCCAGGGACTAGCGCACTTC.

In this sample, this clone turned up a few times. The chain combines TRBV7-9 with TRBJ1-2, with 8 bases aligning to TRBD1. Losses at the gene ends were 2 bases for V and 7 bases for J; bases not matched to a gene: 9. The germline V gene has CDR1 SEHNR and CDR2 FQNEAQ (reference sequence). The length of the CDR3 is 15 residues. In DNA form, the CDR3 reads TGTGCCAGCAGCTTAACTATTTCAGGGGGCAGTGGCTACACCTTC. The encoded protein is CASSLTISGGSGYTF.

The CDR3 here is CASSPGTYNEQFF. The CDR3 coding sequence is TGTGCCAGCAGTCCCGGGACCTACAATGAGCAGTTCTTC. This rearrangement joins TRBV5-4 to TRBJ2-1; D perhaps matches TRBD2 (5 bases). The CDR3 loop spans 13 amino acids. Trimming took 5 bases from V and 2 from J, leaving 8 bases between them. Germline V lookup: CDR1 SGHNT, CDR2 YYREEE (reference sequence).

The chain employs TRBV5-4 and TRBJ1-1; D is undetermined. CDR1 and CDR2 from the germline V gene are SGHNT and YYREEE (reference sequence). The CDR3 contains 12 residues. Trimming cost V 0 bases and J 10 bases, with 10 bases left between them. The CDR3 region is CASSLEREGAFF. CDR3 nucleotide sequence: TGTGCCAGCAGCTTGGAGAGGGAGGGAGCTTTCTTT.

This clone came up a few times. This chain links TRBV18 with TRBJ2-2, with D uncertain. The germline V gene encodes CDR1 KGHSH and CDR2 LQKENI. With 3 bases removed from V and 0 bases from J, the gap between germline ends came to 8 bases. The CDR3 has 15 residues. CDR3 DNA: TGTGCCAGCTCACCCCCCTCCTCGAACACCGGGGAGCTGTTTTTT. Translating gives CASSPPSSNTGELFF.

The V and J genes are TRBV7-9 and TRBJ2-4; 8 positions agree with TRBD1. The CDR3 has 13 residues. J gave up 11 bases and V 3 bases, and 6 bases lay outside the gene matches. Germline CDR1 SEHNR, CDR2 FQNEAQ (reference sequence). The CDR3, as DNA: TGTGCCAGCAGCTTCGGACAGGGCGCCCTTCAGTACTTC. Its translation: CASSFGQGALQYF.